This entry lists 7 T cell receptor beta chains sequenced from one sample in a study of CD8+ T cells in alopecia areata. Treatment of the sample: oral pan-JAK inhibitor, 5-10 mg twice daily. cDNA reverse transcribed from extracted RNA served as the sequencing template. Sequencing used immunoSEQ multiplex PCR; TCRdb keeps in-frame clones, though not all of them. The sample includes 90,000 to 120,000 clones, roughly 89% of them seen just once. The sequences come from CD8+ T cells sorted from blood, collected at week 24, from a patient treated with tofacitinib. The receptors here all came from a human donor with alopecia areata.

In its sample, this clone was seen a few times. The rearrangement joins TRBV18 to TRBJ2-2; D possibly matches TRBD1 or TRBD2 (5 bases each). There are 16 residues in the CDR3. The germline V gene has CDR1 KGHSH and CDR2 LQKENI. V lost 3 bases to trimming and J lost 0 bases, with 11 bases between them. CDR3 residues: CASSPPEGTNTGELFF. CDR3 nucleotides: TGTGCCAGCTCACCCCCAGAGGGGACGAACACCGGGGAGCTGTTTTTT.

The genes are TRBV11-2 and TRBJ2-5; the match to TRBD2 covers 14 bases. After removal of 5 bases from V and 8 bases from J, the junction contained 13 bases not matched to a gene. The CDR3 contains 17 residues. Germline-derived CDR1 and CDR2 are SGHAT and FQNNGV. CDR3: CASSPDGTSGGPGTQYF. CDR3 nucleotides: TGTGCCAGCAGCCCAGATGGGACTAGCGGGGGCCCGGGAACCCAGTACTTC.

V usage is TRBV6-4 and J usage is TRBJ1-1; no clear D. CDR1 is MRHNA, CDR2 SNTAGT, per germline. Trimming removed 9 bases at V and 3 bases at J, with 17 bases between. This CDR3 spans 14 amino acids. CDR3 in DNA: TGTGCCAGTCCTGAGGGCAGTTTCGACACTGAAGCTTTCTTT. This codes for CASPEGSFDTEAFF.

The rearrangement links TRBV5-1 to TRBJ1-4; D gene uncertain. V dropped 4 bases and J dropped 6 bases, with 10 bases sitting between them. Germline CDR1 SGHRS, CDR2 YFSETQ. CDR3 length equals 13 residues. CDR3 loop: CASSHVQDEKLFF. The CDR3, as DNA: TGCGCCAGCAGCCACGTTCAGGATGAAAAACTGTTTTTT.

The gene calls are TRBV7-2 and TRBJ1-1; D may be TRBD1 (5 bases). Germline values: CDR1 SGHTA, CDR2 FQGNSA. The germline V and J ends were trimmed by 1 base and 6 bases, with 18 bases remaining between them. The CDR3 has 16 residues. CDR3 sequence reads: CASSLVFGAGKSEAFF. CDR3 nucleotide sequence: TGTGCCAGCAGCTTAGTTTTTGGGGCAGGGAAATCTGAAGCTTTCTTT.

The sample holds a few counts of this clone. The rearrangement joins TRBV30 to TRBJ2-3; TRBD1 aligns across 9 bases. The length of the CDR3 is 15 residues. CDR1 and CDR2 (germline): GTSNPN, SVGIG (reference sequence). The trim removed 8 bases at V and 6 bases at J, leaving 15 bases unmatched. CDR3 amino acids: CAGGTGTGFTDTQYF. CDR3 sequence (DNA): TGTGCCGGAGGGACCGGGACAGGGTTTACCGATACGCAGTATTTT.

The rearrangement joins TRBV4-1 to TRBJ2-1, with TRBD2 matching 10 bases. V trimming: 3 bases; J trimming: 5 bases; junction bases outside the gene matches: 4. CDR3 length: 15 amino acids. Germline V gene lookup returns CDR1 MGHRA and CDR2 YSYEKL. CDR3 in DNA: TGCGCCAGCAGCCACCCGGGACTAGCGAACAATGAGCAGTTCTTC. Translated, it gives CASSHPGLANNEQFF.